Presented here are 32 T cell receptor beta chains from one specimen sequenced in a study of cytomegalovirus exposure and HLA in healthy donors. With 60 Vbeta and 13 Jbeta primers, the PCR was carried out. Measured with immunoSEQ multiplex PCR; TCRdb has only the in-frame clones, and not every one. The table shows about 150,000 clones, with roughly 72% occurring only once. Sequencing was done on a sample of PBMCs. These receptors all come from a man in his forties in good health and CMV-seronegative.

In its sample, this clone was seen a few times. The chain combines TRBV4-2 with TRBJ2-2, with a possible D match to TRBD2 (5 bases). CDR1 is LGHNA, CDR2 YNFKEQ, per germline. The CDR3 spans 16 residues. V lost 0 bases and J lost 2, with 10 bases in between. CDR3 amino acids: CASSQDRDPNTGELFF. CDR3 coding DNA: TGTGCCAGCAGCCAAGATCGGGATCCTAACACCGGGGAGCTGTTTTTT.

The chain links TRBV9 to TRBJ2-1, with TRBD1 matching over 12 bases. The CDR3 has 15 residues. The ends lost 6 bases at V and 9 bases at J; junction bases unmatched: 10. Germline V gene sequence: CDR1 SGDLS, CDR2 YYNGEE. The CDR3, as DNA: TGTGCCAGCATCCACGGGACAGGGGGCGTTAGTGAGCAGTTCTTC. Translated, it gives CASIHGTGGVSEQFF.

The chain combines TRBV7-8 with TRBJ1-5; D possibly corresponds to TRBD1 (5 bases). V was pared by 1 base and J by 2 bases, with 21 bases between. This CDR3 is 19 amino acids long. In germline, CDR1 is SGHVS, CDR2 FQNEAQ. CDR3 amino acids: CASSLGSQGPLGGNQPQHF. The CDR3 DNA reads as TGTGCCAGCAGCTTAGGTAGCCAAGGCCCTCTAGGGGGCAATCAGCCCCAGCATTTT.

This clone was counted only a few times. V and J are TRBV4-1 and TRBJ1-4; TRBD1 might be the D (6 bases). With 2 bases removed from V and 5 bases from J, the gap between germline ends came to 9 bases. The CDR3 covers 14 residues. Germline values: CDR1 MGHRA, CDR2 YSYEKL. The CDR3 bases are TGCGCCAGCAGCCAAAGACAGGACAATGAAAAACTGTTTTTT. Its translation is CASSQRQDNEKLFF.

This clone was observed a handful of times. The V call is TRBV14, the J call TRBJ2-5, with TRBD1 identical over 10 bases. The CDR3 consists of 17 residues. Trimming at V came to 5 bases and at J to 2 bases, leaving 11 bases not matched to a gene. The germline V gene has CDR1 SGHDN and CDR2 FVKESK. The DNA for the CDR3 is TGTGCCAGCAGCTCTCACCCCCGGGGACAGGGGCAAGAGACCCAGTACTTC. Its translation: CASSSHPRGQGQETQYF.

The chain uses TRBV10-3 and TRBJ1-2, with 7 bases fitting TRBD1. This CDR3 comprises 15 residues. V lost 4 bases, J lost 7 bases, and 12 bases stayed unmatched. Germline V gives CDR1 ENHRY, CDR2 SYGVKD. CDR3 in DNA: TGTGCCATCAGTGGGCAAACCGGGACAGACCGTGGCTACACCTTC. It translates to CAISGQTGTDRGYTF.

CDR3 loop: CASSQDLAGGYEQYF. The CDR3 DNA follows: TGTGCCAGCAGCCAGGACCTAGCGGGGGGTTACGAGCAGTACTTC. The V gene is TRBV4-2, the J gene TRBJ2-5; TRBD2 aligns across 11 bases. The assigned J gene may be wrong: the sequence end matches TRBJ2-7 better. The germline CDR1 and CDR2 sequences are LGHNA and YNFKEQ. This CDR3 contains 15 residues.

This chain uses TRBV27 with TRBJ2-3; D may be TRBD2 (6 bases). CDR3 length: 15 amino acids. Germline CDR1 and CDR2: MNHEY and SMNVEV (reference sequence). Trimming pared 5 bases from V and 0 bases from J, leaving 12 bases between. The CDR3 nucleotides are TGTGCCAGCAGTCCTTGGGCGGGGAGCACAGATACGCAGTATTTT. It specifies CASSPWAGSTDTQYF.

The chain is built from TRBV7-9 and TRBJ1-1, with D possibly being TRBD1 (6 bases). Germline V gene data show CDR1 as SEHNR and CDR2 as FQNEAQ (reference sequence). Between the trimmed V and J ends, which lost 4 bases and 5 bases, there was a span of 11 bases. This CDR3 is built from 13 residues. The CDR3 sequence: CASSSQGGTEAFF. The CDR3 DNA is TGTGCCAGCAGCTCACAGGGTGGGACTGAAGCTTTCTTT. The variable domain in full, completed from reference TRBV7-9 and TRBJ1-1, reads DTGVSQNPRHKITKRGQNVTFRCDPISEHNRLYWYRQTLGQGPEFLTYFQNEAQLEKSRLLSDRFSAERPKGSFSTLEIQRTEQGDSAMYLCASSSQGGTEAFFGQGTRLTVV.

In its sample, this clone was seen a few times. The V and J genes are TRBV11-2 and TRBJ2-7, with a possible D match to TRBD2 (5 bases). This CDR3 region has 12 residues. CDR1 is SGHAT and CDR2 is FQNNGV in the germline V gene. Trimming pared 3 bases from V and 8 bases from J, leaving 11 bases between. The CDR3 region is CASSFEGLKQYF. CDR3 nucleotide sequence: TGTGCCAGCAGCTTTGAGGGTTTGAAGCAGTACTTC. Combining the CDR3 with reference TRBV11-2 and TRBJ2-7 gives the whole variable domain EAGVAQSPRYKIIEKRQSVAFWCNPISGHATLYWYQQILGQGPKLLIQFQNNGVVDDSQLPKDRFSAERLKGVDSTLKIQPAKLEDSAVYLCASSFEGLKQYFGPGTRLTVT.

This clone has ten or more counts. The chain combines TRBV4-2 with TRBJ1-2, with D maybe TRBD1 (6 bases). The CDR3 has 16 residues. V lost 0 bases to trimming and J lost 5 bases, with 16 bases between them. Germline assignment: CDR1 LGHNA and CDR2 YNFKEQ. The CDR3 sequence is CASSQDPKGVRYGYTF. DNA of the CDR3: TGTGCCAGCAGCCAAGATCCGAAGGGGGTGCGTTATGGCTACACCTTC.

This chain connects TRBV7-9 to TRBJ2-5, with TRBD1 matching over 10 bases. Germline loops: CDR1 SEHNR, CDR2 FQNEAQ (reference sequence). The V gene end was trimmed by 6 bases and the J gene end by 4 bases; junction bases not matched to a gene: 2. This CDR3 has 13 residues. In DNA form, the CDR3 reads TGTGCCAGCAGTTGGACAGGGGGAGAGACCCAGTACTTC. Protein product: CASSWTGGETQYF.

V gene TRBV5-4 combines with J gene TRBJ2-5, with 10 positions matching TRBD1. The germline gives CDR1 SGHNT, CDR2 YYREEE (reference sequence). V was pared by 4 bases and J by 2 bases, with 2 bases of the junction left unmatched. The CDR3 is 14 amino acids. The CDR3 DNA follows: TGTGCCAGCAGCCGGGGACAGGGGCAAGAGACCCAGTACTTC. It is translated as CASSRGQGQETQYF.

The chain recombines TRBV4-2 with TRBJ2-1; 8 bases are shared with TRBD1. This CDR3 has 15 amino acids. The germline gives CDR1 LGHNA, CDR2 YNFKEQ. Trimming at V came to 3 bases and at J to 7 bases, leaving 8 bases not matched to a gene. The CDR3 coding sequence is TGTGCCAGCAGCCAGGCAGGGACAGGACGGAATGAGCAGTTCTTC. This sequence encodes CASSQAGTGRNEQFF.

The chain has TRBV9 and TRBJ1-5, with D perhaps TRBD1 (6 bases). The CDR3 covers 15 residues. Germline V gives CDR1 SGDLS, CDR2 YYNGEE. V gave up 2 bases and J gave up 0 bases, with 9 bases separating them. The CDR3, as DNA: TGTGCCAGCAGCGTCACAGGGTATAGCAATCAGCCCCAGCATTTT. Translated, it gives CASSVTGYSNQPQHF.

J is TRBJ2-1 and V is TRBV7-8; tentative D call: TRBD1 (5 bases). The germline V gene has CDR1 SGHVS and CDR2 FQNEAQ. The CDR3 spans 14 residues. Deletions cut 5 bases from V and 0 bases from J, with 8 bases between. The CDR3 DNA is TGTGCCAGCAGCCGCGACAGCTCCTACAATGAGCAGTTCTTC. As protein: CASSRDSSYNEQFF.

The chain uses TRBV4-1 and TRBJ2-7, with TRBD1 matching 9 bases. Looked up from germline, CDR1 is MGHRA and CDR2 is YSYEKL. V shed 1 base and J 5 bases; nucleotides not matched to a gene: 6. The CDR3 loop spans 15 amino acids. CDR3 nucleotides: TGCGCCAGCAGCCAAGGGCAGACAGGGGGGGACGAGCAGTACTTC. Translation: CASSQGQTGGDEQYF.

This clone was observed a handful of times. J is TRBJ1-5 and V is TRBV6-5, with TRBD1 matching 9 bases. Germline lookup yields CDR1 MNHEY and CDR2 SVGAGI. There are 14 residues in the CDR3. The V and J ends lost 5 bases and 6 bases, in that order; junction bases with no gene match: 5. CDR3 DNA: TGTGCCAGCAGTGGGGACAGGGTTGCTCAGCCCCAGCATTTT. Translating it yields CASSGDRVAQPQHF.

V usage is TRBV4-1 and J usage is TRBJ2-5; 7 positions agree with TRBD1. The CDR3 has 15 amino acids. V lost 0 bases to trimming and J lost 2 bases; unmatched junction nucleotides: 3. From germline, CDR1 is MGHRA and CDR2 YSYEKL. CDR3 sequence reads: CASSQEWGQQETQYF. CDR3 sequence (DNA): TGCGCCAGCAGCCAAGAGTGGGGACAGCAAGAGACCCAGTACTTC.

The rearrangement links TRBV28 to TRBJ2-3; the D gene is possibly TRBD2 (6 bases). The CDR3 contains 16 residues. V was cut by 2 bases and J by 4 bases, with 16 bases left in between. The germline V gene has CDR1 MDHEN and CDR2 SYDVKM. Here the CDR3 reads CASSLGVVGGSDTQYF. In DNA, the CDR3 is TGTGCCAGCAGTTTAGGGGTTGTGGGGGGATCAGATACGCAGTATTTT.

DNA for the CDR3: TGTGCCAGCAGCGACCAGACAGGCTCTAGCACAGATACGCAGTATTTT. Residues: CASSDQTGSSTDTQYF. The chain is built from TRBV9 and TRBJ2-3; D possibly corresponds to TRBD1 (6 bases). The ends were cut back, 3 bases at V and 0 bases at J, with 14 bases in the middle. Germline CDR1 is SGDLS and CDR2 is YYNGEE. This CDR3 is built from 16 residues.

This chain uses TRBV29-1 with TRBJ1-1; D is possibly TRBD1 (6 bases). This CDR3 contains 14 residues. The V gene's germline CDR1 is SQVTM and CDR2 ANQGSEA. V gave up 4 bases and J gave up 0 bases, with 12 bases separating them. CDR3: CSVVTGVMNTEAFF. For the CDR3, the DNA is TGCAGCGTTGTGACAGGAGTCATGAACACTGAAGCTTTCTTT.

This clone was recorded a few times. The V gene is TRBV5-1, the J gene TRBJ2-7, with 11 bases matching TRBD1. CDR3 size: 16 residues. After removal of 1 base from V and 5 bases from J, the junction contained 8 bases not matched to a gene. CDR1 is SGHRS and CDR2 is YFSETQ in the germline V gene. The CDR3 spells CASSLWGQGEFNEQYF. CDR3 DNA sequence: TGCGCCAGCAGCTTGTGGGGACAGGGGGAGTTTAACGAGCAGTACTTC.

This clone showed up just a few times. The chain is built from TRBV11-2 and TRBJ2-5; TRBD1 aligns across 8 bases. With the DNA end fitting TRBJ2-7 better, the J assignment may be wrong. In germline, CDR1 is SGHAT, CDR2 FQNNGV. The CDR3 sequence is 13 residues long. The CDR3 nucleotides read TGTGCCAGCAGCCAGGCAGGGGGCCACGAGCAGTACTTC. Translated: CASSQAGGHEQYF.

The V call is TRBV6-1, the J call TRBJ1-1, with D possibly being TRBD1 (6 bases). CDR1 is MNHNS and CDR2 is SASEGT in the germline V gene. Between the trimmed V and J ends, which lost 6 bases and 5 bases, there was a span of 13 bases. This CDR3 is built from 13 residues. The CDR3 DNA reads TGTGCCAGCAGCCTACAGGGTAGGACTGAAGCTTTCTTT. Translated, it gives CASSLQGRTEAFF.

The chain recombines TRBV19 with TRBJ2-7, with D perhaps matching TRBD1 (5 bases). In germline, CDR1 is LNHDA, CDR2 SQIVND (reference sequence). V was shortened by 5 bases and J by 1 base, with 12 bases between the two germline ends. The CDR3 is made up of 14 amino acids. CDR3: CASSRKTDSYEQYF. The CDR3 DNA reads TGTGCCAGTAGTCGAAAGACAGATTCCTACGAGCAGTACTTC.

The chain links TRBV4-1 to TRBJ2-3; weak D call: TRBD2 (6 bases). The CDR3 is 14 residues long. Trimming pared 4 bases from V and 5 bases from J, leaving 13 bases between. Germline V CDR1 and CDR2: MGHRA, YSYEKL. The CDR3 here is CASSPIGLQDTQYF. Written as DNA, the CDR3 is TGCGCCAGCAGCCCTATAGGACTACAAGATACGCAGTATTTT.

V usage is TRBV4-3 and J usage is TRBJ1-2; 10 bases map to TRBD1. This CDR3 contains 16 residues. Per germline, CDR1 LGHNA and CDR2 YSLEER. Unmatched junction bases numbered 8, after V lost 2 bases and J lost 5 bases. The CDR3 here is CASSQTRDRGGYGYTF. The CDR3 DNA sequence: TGCGCCAGCAGCCAAACCCGGGACAGGGGAGGATATGGCTACACCTTC.

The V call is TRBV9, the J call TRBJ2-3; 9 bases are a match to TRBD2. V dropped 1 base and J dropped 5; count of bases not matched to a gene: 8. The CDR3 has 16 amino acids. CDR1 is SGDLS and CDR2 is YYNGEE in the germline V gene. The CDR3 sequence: CASSVTAGGPGDTQYF. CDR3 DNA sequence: TGTGCCAGCAGCGTAACGGCGGGGGGGCCGGGAGATACGCAGTATTTT.

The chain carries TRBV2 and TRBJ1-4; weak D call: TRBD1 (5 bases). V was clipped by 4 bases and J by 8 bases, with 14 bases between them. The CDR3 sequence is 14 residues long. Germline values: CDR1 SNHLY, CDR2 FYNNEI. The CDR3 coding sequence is TGTGCCAGCAGTGTGTCGGGACTGGGAGAAAAACTGTTTTTT. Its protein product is CASSVSGLGEKLFF.

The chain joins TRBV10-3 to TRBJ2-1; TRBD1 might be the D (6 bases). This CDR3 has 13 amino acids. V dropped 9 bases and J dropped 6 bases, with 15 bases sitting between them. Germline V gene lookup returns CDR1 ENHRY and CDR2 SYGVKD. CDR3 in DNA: TGTGCCATAGAAGACAGGTTGGGCAATGAGCAGTTCTTC. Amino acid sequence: CAIEDRLGNEQFF.

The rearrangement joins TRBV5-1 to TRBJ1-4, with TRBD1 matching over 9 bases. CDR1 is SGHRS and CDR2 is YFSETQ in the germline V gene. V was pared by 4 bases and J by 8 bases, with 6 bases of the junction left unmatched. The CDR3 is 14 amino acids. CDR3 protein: CASSEGQGSEKLFF. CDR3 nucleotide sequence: TGCGCCAGCAGCGAAGGACAGGGGAGCGAAAAACTGTTTTTT.